These T cell receptor beta chains were read from a single sample in a study of breast tumors, draining lymph nodes, adjacent tissues. MiXCR was run by TCRdb on the multiplex PCR reads, yielding one entry per CDR3 protein. The sample contains some 21,000 distinct CDR3 sequences, 50% of which appear only once. Sample: breast tumor tissue. The receptors come from a female donor with breast cancer. Some clones in this sample may be carry-over from other donors' samples. Both conserved end residues are part of each CDR3. D genes are given only for firm matches. Clone size appears in some rows only: once, few, many, or a class for an expanded clone.

abundance: medium-sized; d_gene: TRBD2; j_gene: TRBJ2-7; v_gene: TRBV12-3/TRBV12-4; CDR3aa: CASSLIGTSDEQYF; CDR3nt: TGTGCCAGCAGTTTAATTGGGACTAGCGACGAGCAGTACTTC
abundance: .; d_gene: .; j_gene: TRBJ2-1; v_gene: TRBV29-1; CDR3aa: CSVEGVWAGGHPSYNEQPF; CDR3nt: TGCAGCGTTGAAGGGGTGTGGGCAGGAGGACACCCCTCCTACAATGAGCAGCCCTTC
abundance: .; d_gene: TRBD2; j_gene: TRBJ2-7; v_gene: TRBV24-1; CDR3aa: CATSTSGRAGQYF; CDR3nt: TGTGCCACCAGTACTAGCGGGAGGGCCGGGCAGTACTTC
abundance: .; d_gene: TRBD1; j_gene: TRBJ1-4; v_gene: TRBV5-6; CDR3aa: CASSFGQGREKLFF; CDR3nt: TGTGCCAGCAGCTTCGGACAGGGCAGGGAAAAACTGTTTTTT
abundance: few; d_gene: .; j_gene: TRBJ2-7; v_gene: TRBV29-1; CDR3aa: CSAQGASYEQYF; CDR3nt: TGCAGCGCCCAGGGTGCCTCCTACGAGCAGTACTTC
abundance: .; d_gene: .; j_gene: TRBJ1-5; v_gene: TRBV19; CDR3aa: CASSIPPKEQPQHF; CDR3nt: TGTGCCAGTAGTATTCCCCCCAAGGAGCAGCCCCAGCATTTT
abundance: many; d_gene: .; j_gene: TRBJ2-3; v_gene: TRBV19; CDR3aa: CASSIPQGLTDTQYF; CDR3nt: TGTGCCAGTAGTATCCCCCAGGGGCTCACAGATACGCAGTATTTT
abundance: many; d_gene: TRBD2; j_gene: TRBJ2-7; v_gene: TRBV10-2; CDR3aa: CASTRGREFEQYF; CDR3nt: TGCGCCAGCACTCGGGGGAGGGAATTCGAGCAGTACTTC
abundance: many; d_gene: TRBD2; j_gene: TRBJ2-3; v_gene: TRBV6-2/TRBV6-3; CDR3aa: CASSLAGGPENTQYF; CDR3nt: TGTGCCAGCAGCCTAGCGGGAGGGCCCGAAAATACGCAGTATTTT
abundance: .; d_gene: TRBD2; j_gene: TRBJ2-7; v_gene: TRBV12-3/TRBV12-4; CDR3aa: CASSDTSGDEQYF; CDR3nt: TGTGCCAGCAGTGACACTAGCGGCGACGAGCAGTACTTC
abundance: many; d_gene: .; j_gene: TRBJ1-5; v_gene: TRBV2; CDR3aa: CASRGFEGNQPQHF; CDR3nt: TGTGCCAGCAGAGGGTTTGAGGGGAATCAGCCCCAGCATTTT
abundance: .; d_gene: TRBD2; j_gene: TRBJ2-3; v_gene: TRBV20-1; CDR3aa: CSAEGLAGGDTQYF; CDR3nt: TGCAGTGCGGAAGGACTAGCGGGAGGGGATACGCAGTATTTT
abundance: many; d_gene: TRBD1; j_gene: TRBJ1-5; v_gene: TRBV24-1; CDR3aa: CATSDLQGQDSNQPQHF; CDR3nt: TGTGCCACCAGTGATTTGCAGGGACAGGATAGCAATCAGCCCCAGCATTTT
abundance: .; d_gene: TRBD2; j_gene: TRBJ2-7; v_gene: TRBV5-1; CDR3aa: CASSFYTCSAEGLAGGVESYEQYF; CDR3nt: TGCGCCAGCAGCTTCTACACCTGCAGTGCGGAAGGACTAGCGGGAGGGGTGGAGTCCTACGAGCAGTACTTC
abundance: .; d_gene: TRBD2; j_gene: TRBJ2-7; v_gene: TRBV7-8; CDR3aa: CASSSGTSYEQYF; CDR3nt: TGTGCCAGCAGCTCCGGGACTAGCTACGAGCAGTACTTC
abundance: many; d_gene: TRBD1; j_gene: TRBJ2-5; v_gene: TRBV28; CDR3aa: CASLNQGAGETQYF; CDR3nt: TGTGCCAGCCTTAACCAGGGGGCGGGAGAGACCCAGTACTTC
abundance: many; d_gene: TRBD2; j_gene: TRBJ2-2; v_gene: TRBV3-1; CDR3aa: CASDGAGGLETGELFF; CDR3nt: TGTGCCAGCGATGGGGCGGGAGGCCTGGAGACCGGGGAGCTGTTTTTT
abundance: .; d_gene: TRBD2; j_gene: TRBJ2-1; v_gene: TRBV20-1; CDR3aa: CGARSALAGTNEQFF; CDR3nt: TGCGGTGCACGGTCAGCACTAGCGGGAACCAATGAGCAGTTCTTC
abundance: many; d_gene: TRBD2; j_gene: TRBJ2-5; v_gene: TRBV12-3/TRBV12-4; CDR3aa: CASSFGLAGVQETQYF; CDR3nt: TGTGCCAGCAGTTTCGGACTAGCGGGGGTCCAAGAGACCCAGTACTTC
abundance: many; d_gene: .; j_gene: TRBJ1-5; v_gene: TRBV19; CDR3aa: CASSIGGKYQPQHF; CDR3nt: TGTGCCAGTAGTATTGGGGGGAAATATCAGCCCCAGCATTTT
abundance: .; d_gene: TRBD2; j_gene: TRBJ2-3; v_gene: TRBV7-2; CDR3aa: CASSLGGLASTDTQYF; CDR3nt: TGTGCCAGCAGCTTAGGGGGACTAGCGAGCACAGATACGCAGTATTTT
abundance: many; d_gene: .; j_gene: TRBJ2-5; v_gene: TRBV24-1; CDR3aa: CATSDRSDSWTQYF; CDR3nt: TGTGCCACCAGTGATCGGAGTGATTCGTGGACCCAGTACTTC
abundance: many; d_gene: TRBD2; j_gene: TRBJ2-7; v_gene: TRBV6-2/TRBV6-3; CDR3aa: CASRPPGLNSYEQYF; CDR3nt: TGTGCCAGCAGACCCCCGGGACTAAATTCTTACGAGCAGTACTTC
abundance: many; d_gene: .; j_gene: TRBJ2-2; v_gene: TRBV4-3; CDR3aa: CASSQGFRGHTGELFF; CDR3nt: TGCGCCAGCAGCCAAGGGTTTCGGGGGCACACCGGGGAGCTGTTTTTT
abundance: .; d_gene: .; j_gene: TRBJ1-3; v_gene: TRBV19; CDR3aa: CASSIGTGSGNTIYF; CDR3nt: TGTGCCAGTAGTATAGGAACAGGCTCTGGAAACACCATATATTTT
abundance: many; d_gene: TRBD2; j_gene: TRBJ2-1; v_gene: TRBV7-7; CDR3aa: CASSLIVYVRLAGVNEQFF; CDR3nt: TGTGCTAGCAGCTTAATTGTCTATGTTCGACTAGCGGGAGTTAATGAGCAGTTCTTC
abundance: medium-sized; d_gene: .; j_gene: TRBJ2-6; v_gene: TRBV4-3; CDR3aa: CASSLTSGANVLTF; CDR3nt: TGCGCCAGCAGCCTTACGTCGGGGGCCAACGTCCTGACTTTC
abundance: .; d_gene: TRBD2; j_gene: TRBJ2-7; v_gene: TRBV5-1; CDR3aa: CASRTSGRADYEQYF; CDR3nt: TGCGCCAGCAGGACTAGCGGGAGGGCCGACTACGAGCAGTACTTC
abundance: medium-sized; d_gene: TRBD2; j_gene: TRBJ2-3; v_gene: TRBV4-3; CDR3aa: CASSQDRGLAGGLGDTQYF; CDR3nt: TGCGCCAGCAGCCAAGATCGGGGACTAGCGGGAGGGCTGGGAGATACGCAGTATTTT
abundance: .; d_gene: TRBD2; j_gene: TRBJ2-1; v_gene: TRBV13; CDR3aa: CASSWGTSGTYNEQFF; CDR3nt: TGTGCCAGCAGTTGGGGGACTAGCGGTACCTACAATGAGCAGTTCTTC
abundance: medium-sized; d_gene: .; j_gene: TRBJ1-5; v_gene: TRBV6-1; CDR3aa: CASSTRWVYNQPQHF; CDR3nt: TGTGCCAGCAGTACGCGTTGGGTTTACAATCAGCCCCAGCATTTT
abundance: medium-sized; d_gene: .; j_gene: TRBJ2-5; v_gene: TRBV7-2; CDR3aa: CASSLSRETQYF; CDR3nt: TGTGCCAGCAGCTTGAGCCGGGAGACCCAGTACTTC
abundance: .; d_gene: TRBD1; j_gene: TRBJ2-3; v_gene: TRBV6-1; CDR3aa: CASSDMDRGATDTQYF; CDR3nt: TGTGCCAGCAGTGACATGGACAGGGGGGCCACAGATACGCAGTATTTT
abundance: .; d_gene: TRBD2; j_gene: TRBJ2-2; v_gene: TRBV20-1; CDR3aa: CSASSGTGELFF; CDR3nt: TGCAGTGCTAGTAGCGGGACCGGGGAGCTGTTCTTT
abundance: medium-sized; d_gene: TRBD1; j_gene: TRBJ2-1; v_gene: TRBV24-1; CDR3aa: CATINFYTGTVGLLNNEQFF; CDR3nt: TGTGCCACCATTAACTTCTACACCGGGACAGTGGGTCTATTGAACAATGAGCAGTTCTTC
abundance: few; d_gene: .; j_gene: TRBJ2-1; v_gene: TRBV5-5; CDR3aa: CASSGGTAYSSQFF; CDR3nt: TGTGCCAGCAGTGGGGGGACGGCTTATTCCTCGCAGTTCTTC
abundance: many; d_gene: .; j_gene: TRBJ2-1; v_gene: TRBV12-3/TRBV12-4; CDR3aa: CASSFRVANEQFF; CDR3nt: TGTGCCAGCAGCTTTAGAGTTGCCAATGAGCAGTTCTTC
abundance: .; d_gene: .; j_gene: TRBJ2-1; v_gene: TRBV5-1; CDR3aa: CASSGQIYNVQFF; CDR3nt: TGCGCCAGCAGCGGGCAGATCTACAATGTGCAGTTCTTC
abundance: medium-sized; d_gene: .; j_gene: TRBJ1-2; v_gene: TRBV7-9; CDR3aa: CASSLDVGYTF; CDR3nt: TGTGCCAGCAGCTTAGATGTTGGCTACACCTTC
abundance: medium-sized; d_gene: TRBD1; j_gene: TRBJ2-7; v_gene: TRBV20-1; CDR3aa: CSAYPGTGVYEQYF; CDR3nt: TGCAGTGCTTATCCCGGGACAGGCGTCTACGAGCAGTACTTC
abundance: many; d_gene: .; j_gene: TRBJ2-2; v_gene: TRBV6-1; CDR3aa: CASSVTGPAGELFF; CDR3nt: TGTGCCAGCAGTGTCACCGGCCCGGCGGGGGAGCTGTTTTTT
abundance: .; d_gene: .; j_gene: TRBJ1-6; v_gene: TRBV20-1; CDR3aa: CSARSGWANQPLHF; CDR3nt: TGCAGTGCTAGGTCGGGCTGGGCAAATCAGCCCCTCCACTTT
abundance: .; d_gene: .; j_gene: TRBJ1-1; v_gene: TRBV19; CDR3aa: CASSPRTFLTEAFF; CDR3nt: TGTGCCAGTAGTCCCCGGACCTTTTTGACTGAAGCTTTCTTT